One sample yielded the 10 T cell receptor beta chains listed below, sequenced in a study of Ad26.COV2.S vaccination and SARS-CoV-2 variants. Only in-frame clones appear in the TCRdb table, and some are missing; sequencing was by immunoSEQ multiplex PCR. This sample has roughly 420,000 clones, with roughly 87% found just once. Documented treatment: 15 to 20 received Ad26.COV2.S at low or high dose, single or two shots; several received placebo; per-sample allocation not given. Sampling took place 63 days after the first vaccine or placebo injection. Specimen: peripheral blood, collected in a trial of Ad26.COV2.S vaccine versus placebo. These receptors were taken from a person aged 18-65 years who received the Ad26.COV2.S COVID-19 vaccine or a placebo.

The genes are TRBV15 and TRBJ1-3; TRBD1 is a possible D gene (5 bases). Germline CDR1 and CDR2: LNHNV and YYDKDF (reference sequence). There are 17 residues in the CDR3. V lost 8 bases, J lost 0 bases, and 20 bases lay in between. CDR3 amino acids: CATLTYPHRRSGNTIYF. DNA for the CDR3: TGTGCCACCCTCACGTACCCTCACAGGCGCTCTGGAAACACCATATATTTT. The full variable domain, rest sourced from reference TRBV15 and TRBJ1-3, is DAMVIQNPRYQVTQFGKPVTLSCSQTLNHNVMYWYQQKSSQAPKLLFHYYDKDFNNEADTPDNFQSRRPNTSFCFLDIRSPGLGDTAMYLCATLTYPHRRSGNTIYFGEGSWLTVV.

The V call is TRBV11-3, the J call TRBJ2-5, with 10 bases matching TRBD2. Per the germline V gene, CDR1 is SGHNT and CDR2 is YENEEA. V was pared by 1 base and J by 5 bases, with 4 bases of the junction left unmatched. The CDR3 covers 15 residues. The CDR3 DNA reads as TGTGCCAGCAGCTTAGCCCTAGCGGGAGCGGAGACCCAGTACTTC. Its translation is CASSLALAGAETQYF.

The gene calls are TRBV1 and TRBJ1-5; TRBD1, the table's D call, lacks a check against the DNA. TRBV1 is given as a pseudogene. This CDR3 is built from 15 residues. The CDR3 DNA reads TGCACCAGCAGCCAACTAACGAGGGGGTTCAAGCCCCAGCATTTT. Protein product: CTSSQLTRGFKPQHF.

This clone was picked up one time. The rearrangement uses TRBV9 and TRBJ2-1; TRBD2 aligns across 7 bases. The ends lost 4 bases at V and 0 bases at J; junction bases unmatched: 7. The CDR3 is 16 amino acids. Per the germline V gene, CDR1 is SGDLS and CDR2 is YYNGEE. CDR3 region: CASSLMGTNSYNEQFF. In DNA form, the CDR3 reads TGTGCCAGCAGCTTAATGGGGACTAACTCCTACAATGAGCAGTTCTTC.

The chain links TRBV29-1 to TRBJ2-1; D remains unclear. The V gene's germline CDR1 is SQVTM and CDR2 ANQGSEA. With 0 bases removed from V and 8 bases from J, the gap between germline ends came to 14 bases. The CDR3 is 14 residues long. CDR3 region: CSVEDPPHGDEQFF. CDR3 coding DNA: TGCAGCGTTGAAGATCCCCCACATGGGGATGAGCAGTTCTTC.

The rearrangement links TRBV18 to TRBJ1-6; TRBD1 might be the D (5 bases). The germline V gene encodes CDR1 KGHSH and CDR2 LQKENI. Trimming took 1 base from V and 0 from J, leaving 13 bases between them. The CDR3 loop spans 18 amino acids. CDR3 nucleotide sequence: TGTGCCAGCTCACCACAGGCTAACAGGTCCTCCTATAATTCACCCCTCCACTTT. Translated, it gives CASSPQANRSSYNSPLHF.

The gene calls are TRBV6-5 and TRBJ1-2; D may be TRBD1 (5 bases). V lost 9 bases and J 6 bases, leaving 14 bases between the germline ends. This CDR3 region has 12 residues. CDR1 is MNHEY, CDR2 SVGAGI, per germline. CDR3: CASLTGAHGYTF. The CDR3 DNA reads TGTGCCAGTCTCACCGGGGCGCATGGCTACACCTTC.

CDR3 nucleotide sequence: TGTGCCAGCAGTTTCAGGCGGACAGAGGGGAATCAGCCCCAGCATTTT. This translates into CASSFRRTEGNQPQHF. V and J are TRBV27 and TRBJ1-5, with D possibly TRBD1 on 6 matching bases. CDR1 and CDR2 from the germline V gene are MNHEY and SMNVEV (reference sequence). The length of the CDR3 is 16 residues. The germline V and J ends were trimmed by 3 bases and 4 bases, with 16 bases remaining between them.

This rearrangement joins TRBV28 to TRBJ2-3; no clear D. The CDR3 loop spans 13 amino acids. Per the germline V gene, CDR1 is MDHEN and CDR2 is SYDVKM. Deletions cut 5 bases from V and 4 bases from J, with 10 bases between. Here the CDR3 reads CASSLPWPDTQYF. For the CDR3, the DNA is TGTGCCAGCAGTCTCCCTTGGCCAGATACGCAGTATTTT.

CDR3 residues: CASSLRSSAYNSPLHF. The CDR3 coding sequence is TGCGCCAGCAGCCTTCGATCCAGCGCCTATAATTCACCCCTCCACTTT. This chain joins TRBV4-3 and TRBJ1-6; D is undetermined. Trimming removed 4 bases at V and 2 bases at J, with 12 bases between. The germline V gene encodes CDR1 LGHNA and CDR2 YSLEER. The CDR3 covers 16 residues.